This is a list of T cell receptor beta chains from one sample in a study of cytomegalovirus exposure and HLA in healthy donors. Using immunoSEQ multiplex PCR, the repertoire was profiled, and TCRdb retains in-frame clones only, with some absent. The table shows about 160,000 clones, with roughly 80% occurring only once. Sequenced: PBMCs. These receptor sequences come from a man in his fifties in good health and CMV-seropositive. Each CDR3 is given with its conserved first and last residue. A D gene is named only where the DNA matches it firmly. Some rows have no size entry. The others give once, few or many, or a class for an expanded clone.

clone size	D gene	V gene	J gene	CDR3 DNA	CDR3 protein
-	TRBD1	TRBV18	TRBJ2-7	TGTGCCAGCTCACCGGCACAGGGGGTGGACGAGCAGTACTTC	CASSPAQGVDEQYF
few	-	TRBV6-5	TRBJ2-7	TGTGCCAGCAGTTACCGTAGAGGTGGCTCCTACGAGCAGTACTTC	CASSYRRGGSYEQYF
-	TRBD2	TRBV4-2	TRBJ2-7	TGTGCCAGCAGCGAAGAGGCGGGAGGATCCACGGAGCAGTACTTC	CASSEEAGGSTEQYF
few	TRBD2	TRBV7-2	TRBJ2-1	TGTGCCAGCAGCTTAGGAGGGGTGGGGGGGAATGAGCAGTTCTTC	CASSLGGVGGNEQFF
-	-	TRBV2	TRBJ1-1	TGTGCCAGCATCCGACAGGCCTCGAACACTGAAGCTTTCTTT	CASIRQASNTEAFF
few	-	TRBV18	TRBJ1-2	TGTGCCAGCTCACCCTTGTCTGGAGACTACACCTTC	CASSPLSGDYTF
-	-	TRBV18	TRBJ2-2	TGTGCCAGCTCACCACAGAGGGAGGACACCGGGGAGCTGTTTTTT	CASSPQREDTGELFF
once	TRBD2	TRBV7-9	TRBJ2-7	TGTGCCAGCAGCCTCCCTTGGAACGGGAGGGGCGAGCAGTACTTC	CASSLPWNGRGEQYF
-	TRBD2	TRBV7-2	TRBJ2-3	TGTGCCAGCAGCGCCGCTGCTAGCGGGAGGGCCGGAGATACGCAGTATTTT	CASSAAASGRAGDTQYF
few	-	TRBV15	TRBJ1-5	TGTGCCACCAGCAGAGATCGGGGGGTGGGTCAGCCCCAGCATTTT	CATSRDRGVGQPQHF
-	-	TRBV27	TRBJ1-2	TGTGCCATTTTGAGACAGGCAACCAACTATGGCTACACCTTC	CAILRQATNYGYTF
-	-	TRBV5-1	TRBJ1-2	TGCGCCAGCAGCTTGGATGGCAGGAACTATGGCTACACCTTC	CASSLDGRNYGYTF
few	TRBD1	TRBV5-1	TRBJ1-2	TGCGCCAGCAGCCGAGAACCGGACAGGTCAATCTATGGCTACACCTTC	CASSREPDRSIYGYTF
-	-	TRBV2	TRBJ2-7	TGTGCCAGCAGTCGGGACTCAGCCTACGAGCAGTACTTC	CASSRDSAYEQYF
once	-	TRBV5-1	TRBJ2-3	TGCGCCAGCAGGGCCCCCCCCGTGGATACGCAGTATTTT	CASRAPPVDTQYF
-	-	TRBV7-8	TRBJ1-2	TGTGCCAGCAGCTTAGGGTACCAACTGGACTATGGCTACACCTTC	CASSLGYQLDYGYTF
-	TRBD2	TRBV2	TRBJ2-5	TGTGCCAGCAGAGGGCTAGCGGGGGGGCCGGAGCAAGAGACCCAGTACTTC	CASRGLAGGPEQETQYF
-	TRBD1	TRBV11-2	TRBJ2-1	TGTGCCAGCAGCGAGGGGACAGGGGCTTACAATGAGCAGTTCTTC	CASSEGTGAYNEQFF
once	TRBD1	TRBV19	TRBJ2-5	TGTGCCAGTAGTGTGACAGGGGATCTACAAGAGACCCAGTACTTC	CASSVTGDLQETQYF
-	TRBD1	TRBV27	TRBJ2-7	TGTGCCAGCGGCTTAGGGACAGGGGGTGACGAGCAGTACTTC	CASGLGTGGDEQYF
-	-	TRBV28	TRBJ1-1	TGTGCCAGCAGACGGACAGCGAACACTGAAGCTTTCTTT	CASRRTANTEAFF
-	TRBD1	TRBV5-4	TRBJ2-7	TGTGCCAGCAGCTCGTCCGGGACAGCCCCCGTCGAGCAGTACTTC	CASSSSGTAPVEQYF
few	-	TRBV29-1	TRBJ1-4	TGCAGCGCCCTCGAAAGGGACAAGCACGAAAAACTGTTTTTT	CSALERDKHEKLFF
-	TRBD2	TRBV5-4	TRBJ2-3	TGTGCCAGCAAGAGAGGCGGGGGGCCCACAGATACGCAGTATTTT	CASKRGGGPTDTQYF
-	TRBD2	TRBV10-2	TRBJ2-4	TGCGCCATCAGGACTAGCGGGAACTCAAACAGTCAGTACTTC	CAIRTSGNSNSQYF
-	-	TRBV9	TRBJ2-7	TGTGCCAGCAGCTCCGGAGGGCCCTCAGAATGGGGCGAGCAGTACTTC	CASSSGGPSEWGEQYF
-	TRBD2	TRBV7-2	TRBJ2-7	TGTGCCAGCAGCTTAGTTTTTAGCGGGAGCTCCTACGAGCAGTACTTC	CASSLVFSGSSYEQYF
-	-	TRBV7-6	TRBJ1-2	TGTGCCAGCAGCTTAGACCTAAACTATGGCTACACCTTC	CASSLDLNYGYTF
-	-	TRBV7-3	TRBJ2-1	TGTGCCAGCAGCTCAAGAGCGGGCCCTTCCTACAATGAGCAGTTCTTC	CASSSRAGPSYNEQFF
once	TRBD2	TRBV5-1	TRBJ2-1	TGCGCCAGCAGCTCCTCACTAGCGGGAGCATACAATGAGCAGTTCTTC	CASSSSLAGAYNEQFF
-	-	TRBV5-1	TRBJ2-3	TGCGCCAGCAGCTCGTCAGGGACACGAGGAGATACGCAGTATTTT	CASSSSGTRGDTQYF
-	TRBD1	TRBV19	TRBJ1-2	TGTGCCAGTAGCCCGGGACAGGGGATTCGAGGCTACACCTTC	CASSPGQGIRGYTF
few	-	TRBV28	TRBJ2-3	TGTGCCAGCAGTTTTACAGGGAGTACAGATACGCAGTATTTT	CASSFTGSTDTQYF
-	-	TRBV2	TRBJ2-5	TGTGCCAGCAGTGATTTGAGAGCCGGGGAGACCCAGTACTTC	CASSDLRAGETQYF
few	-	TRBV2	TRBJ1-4	TGTGCCAGCACTGGGCAGATAAATGAAAAACTGTTTTTT	CASTGQINEKLFF
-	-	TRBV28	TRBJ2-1	TGTGCCAGCAGTTTATTAACGGGAGAGCAGTTCTTC	CASSLLTGEQFF
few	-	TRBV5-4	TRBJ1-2	TGTGCCAGCAACCGATGGGGGCAGGGGAACTATGGCTACACCTTC	CASNRWGQGNYGYTF
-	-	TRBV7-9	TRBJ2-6	TGTGCCAGCAGCGGGACACGGAGCTCTGGGGCCAACGGCCTGACTTTC	CASSGTRSSGANGLTF
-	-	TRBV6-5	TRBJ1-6	TGTGCCAGCAGTTACAATGGAAGGGGATATAATTCACCCCTCCACTTT	CASSYNGRGYNSPLHF
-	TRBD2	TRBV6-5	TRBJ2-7	TGTGCCAGCAGTCGACTAGCGGGGTCCTACGAGCAGTACTTC	CASSRLAGSYEQYF
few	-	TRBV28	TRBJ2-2	TGTGCCAGCAGTGTGCGGCCGCTAGAGCTGTTTTTT	CASSVRPLELFF
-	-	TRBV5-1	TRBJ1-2	TGCGCCAGCAGCTTGGGCGGGGCCTATGGCTACACCTTC	CASSLGGAYGYTF
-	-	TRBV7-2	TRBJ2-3	TGTGCCAGCAGCTTAGGCGCGGGCACAGATACGCAGTATTTT	CASSLGAGTDTQYF
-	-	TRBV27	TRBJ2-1	TGTGCCAGCAGTCTAGGACTAAACAATGAGCAGTTCTTC	CASSLGLNNEQFF
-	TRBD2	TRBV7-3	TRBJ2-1	TGTGCCAGCAGCTCCTTAGCGGGATCGATAAATGAGCAGTTCTTC	CASSSLAGSINEQFF
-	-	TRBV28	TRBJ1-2	TGTGCCAGCAGTTTCAGGCCAGCTAATGGCTACACCTTC	CASSFRPANGYTF
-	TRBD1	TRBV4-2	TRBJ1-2	TGTGCCAGCAGCCAAGACAGGGGGAACTATGGCTACACCTTC	CASSQDRGNYGYTF
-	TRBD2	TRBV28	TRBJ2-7	TGTGCCAGCAGGGGGACTAGCGTCTACGAGCAGTACTTC	CASRGTSVYEQYF
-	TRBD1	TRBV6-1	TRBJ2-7	TGTGCCAGCAGTGTAGCCAGGGGGTACTACGAGCAGTACTTC	CASSVARGYYEQYF
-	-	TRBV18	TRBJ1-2	TGTGCCAGCTCACTCTCGACAGAGTCCTTTAACTATGGCTACACCTTC	CASSLSTESFNYGYTF
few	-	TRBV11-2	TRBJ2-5	TGTGCCAGCAGCTTAAGCGTTACCGGAGACCCGTACTTC	CASSLSVTGDPYF
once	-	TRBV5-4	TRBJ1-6	TGTGCCAGCAGCTTTACAGGGCCGAGCTCCTATAATTCACCCCTCCACTTT	CASSFTGPSSYNSPLHF
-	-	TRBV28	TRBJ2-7	TGTGCCAGCAGTCCGGGCTCCTACGAGCAGTACTTC	CASSPGSYEQYF
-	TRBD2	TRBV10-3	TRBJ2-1	TGTGCCATCATGTACACTAGCGGGGGCCCCCTGGGTTCCTACAATGAGCAGTTCTTC	CAIMYTSGGPLGSYNEQFF
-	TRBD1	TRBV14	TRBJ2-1	TGTGCCAGCAGCCTTAGGACAGGGGGCGCAGGGGACCAGTTCTTC	CASSLRTGGAGDQFF
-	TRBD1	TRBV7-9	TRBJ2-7	TGTGCCAGCAGCTACGGACAGGGGGCTAGGGATATCTACGAGCAGTACTTC	CASSYGQGARDIYEQYF
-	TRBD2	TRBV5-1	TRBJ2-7	TGCGCCAGCAGCTCCCCGGGACTAGCAGACGAGCAGTACTTC	CASSSPGLADEQYF
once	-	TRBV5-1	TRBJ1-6	TGCGCCAGCAGCTTGGACTCTGGCAGGCATTCACCCCTCCACTTT	CASSLDSGRHSPLHF
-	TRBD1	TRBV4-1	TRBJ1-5	TGCGCCAGCAGCCAGATCACAGGGGGGGGTCAGCCCCAGCATTTT	CASSQITGGGQPQHF